This TCR beta chain stems from a study of tumor-infiltrating lymphocytes in primary liver carcinoma. Looking at the study overall: Subjects consisted of male and female patients aged 30 to 69 years.

Study-level points and caveats: Tumor region pairs overlapped more than did tumor-adjacent and tumor-blood pairs. There was no comparison of CD4+ and CD8+ repertoires, as samples were bulk unsorted.

Germline DNA was also extracted, and blood RNA was taken from unsorted whole blood. Before the surgical procedure, four milliliters of peripheral blood were collected. Many counts were recorded for this clonotype. Its matching antigen is unknown. Synthesis of TCR beta cDNA was carried out from 450 to 500 ng total RNA with a constant-region primer. Researchers made the TCR beta libraries by running three nested multiplex PCR rounds with slightly modified ARM-PCR. For roughly 11 cycles apiece, the opening two PCR rounds ran with TRBV1-TRBV30 forward primers and a C-beta reverse primer. MiXCR, run by TCRdb on the multiplex PCR reads, gives a single entry per CDR3 protein. The sample has about 320,000 distinct CDR3 sequences, roughly 60% seen once. The V gene's germline CDR1 is MNHNS and CDR2 SASEGT. Trimming cost V 8 bases and J 0 bases, with 8 bases left between them. The CDR3 consists of 12 residues.

J is TRBJ2-7 and V is TRBV6-1, with D perhaps TRBD2 (5 bases). This receptor was identified in a man between 40 and 49 years old with primary liver carcinoma and hepatitis B virus infection. Sequenced: peripheral blood. Here the CDR3 DNA reads TGTGCCAGCGGTGGACTCTCCTACGAGCAGTACTTC. Its translation: CASGGLSYEQYF.